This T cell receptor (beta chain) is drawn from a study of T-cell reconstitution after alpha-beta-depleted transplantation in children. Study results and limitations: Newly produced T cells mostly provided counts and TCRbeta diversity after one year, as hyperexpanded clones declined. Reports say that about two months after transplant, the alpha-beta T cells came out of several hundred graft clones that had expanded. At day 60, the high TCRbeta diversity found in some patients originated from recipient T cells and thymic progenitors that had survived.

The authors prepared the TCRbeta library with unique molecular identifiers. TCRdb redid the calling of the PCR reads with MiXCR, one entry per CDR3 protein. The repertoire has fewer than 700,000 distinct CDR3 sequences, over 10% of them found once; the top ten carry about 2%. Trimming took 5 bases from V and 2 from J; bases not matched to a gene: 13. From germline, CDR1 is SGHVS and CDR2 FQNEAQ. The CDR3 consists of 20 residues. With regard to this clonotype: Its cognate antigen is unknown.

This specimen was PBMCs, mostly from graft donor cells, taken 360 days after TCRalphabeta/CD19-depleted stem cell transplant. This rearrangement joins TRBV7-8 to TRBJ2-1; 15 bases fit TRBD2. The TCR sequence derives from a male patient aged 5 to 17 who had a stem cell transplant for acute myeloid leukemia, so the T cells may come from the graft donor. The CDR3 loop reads CASSTKQGTSGRPTYNEQFF. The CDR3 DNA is TGTGCCAGCAGCACCAAGCAGGGGACTAGCGGGAGGCCGACCTACAATGAGCAGTTCTTC.